Following are 21 T cell receptor beta chains from one sample sequenced in a study of early T cells in non-severe SARS-CoV-2 infection. TCRdb reprocessed the 5' RACE reads via MiXCR and lists one record per CDR3 protein. Of 76,000 or so distinct CDR3 sequences listed, about 11% are singletons. The sample was whole blood. The receptor set was obtained from an adult who was a healthcare worker with PCR-confirmed SARS-CoV-2 infection or an uninfected control (not recorded which).

This clonotype was counted only a few times. The chain combines TRBV5-1 with TRBJ2-2, with D perhaps matching TRBD2 (5 bases). The germline V gene encodes CDR1 SGHRS and CDR2 YFSETQ. The CDR3 extends over 13 amino acids. V was clipped by 2 bases and J by 5 bases, with 7 bases between them. CDR3 bases: TGCGCCAGCAGCTTTAGCGTGACCGGGGAGCTGTTTTTT. Its translation is CASSFSVTGELFF.

The rearrangement joins TRBV7-2 to TRBJ2-7; 7 bases are shared with TRBD1. With V trimmed by 3 bases and J by 1 base, 3 bases remained unmatched. CDR3 length: 14 amino acids. The germline CDR1 and CDR2 sequences are SGHTA and FQGNSA. CDR3 coding DNA: TGTGCCAGCAGCTTTCAGGGGGATTCCTACGAGCAGTACTTC. It yields the protein CASSFQGDSYEQYF.

This clonotype appeared many times. The chain has TRBV7-6 and TRBJ2-3; tentative D call: TRBD1 (7 bases). Looked up from germline, CDR1 is SGHVS and CDR2 is FNYEAQ. The V end was cut by 1 base, the J end by 6 bases, with 11 bases between. The CDR3 is 14 amino acids. In DNA, the CDR3 is TGTGCCAGCAGCTTAGGGACAGGAGGGGATACGCAGTATTTT. It translates to CASSLGTGGDTQYF.

This clonotype was detected many times. The J gene is TRBJ2-1, the V gene TRBV3-1; 7 nucleotides match TRBD2. The CDR3 is made up of 16 amino acids. After removal of 0 bases from V and 3 bases from J, the junction contained 5 bases not matched to a gene. Germline assignment: CDR1 LGHDT and CDR2 YNNKEL (reference sequence). CDR3 amino acids: CASSQDRGGIYNEQFF. CDR3 bases: TGTGCCAGCAGCCAAGACCGCGGGGGAATCTACAATGAGCAGTTCTTC.

The chain has TRBV27 and TRBJ1-5; maybe TRBD1 (5 bases). The CDR3 loop spans 15 amino acids. Germline values: CDR1 MNHEY, CDR2 SMNVEV (reference sequence). The germline V and J ends were trimmed by 3 bases and 4 bases, with 13 bases remaining between them. The CDR3 nucleotides are TGTGCCAGCAGTTTTCAGTGGGGGTCAAATCAGCCCCAGCATTTT. Translation gives CASSFQWGSNQPQHF.

The table lists this clonotype with many counts. The rearrangement uses TRBV6-1 and TRBJ1-1; tentatively, D is TRBD1 (5 bases). The V end was cut by 4 bases, the J end by 0 bases, with 12 bases between. The CDR3 is 15 residues long. Per the germline V gene, CDR1 is MNHNS and CDR2 is SASEGT. CDR3 in amino acids: CASSGRGQMNTEAFF. CDR3 DNA sequence: TGTGCCAGCAGTGGGAGAGGACAAATGAACACTGAAGCTTTCTTT.

This clonotype was seen repeatedly, ten times or more. This chain connects TRBV5-1 to TRBJ2-5; D is perhaps TRBD1 (7 bases). Trimming removed 4 bases at V and 2 bases at J, with 12 bases between. There are 14 residues in the CDR3. The V gene's germline CDR1 is SGHRS and CDR2 YFSETQ. This CDR3 is CASSRGTDQETQYF. CDR3 nucleotide sequence: TGCGCCAGCAGCCGGGGGACAGATCAAGAGACCCAGTACTTC.

The chain couples TRBV4-3 to TRBJ2-5; D gene ambiguous. The CDR3 consists of 16 residues. The ends were cut back, 1 base at V and 0 bases at J, with 12 bases in the middle. Per the germline V gene, CDR1 is LGHNA and CDR2 is YSLEER. CDR3 nucleotides: TGCGCCAGCAGCCAAGCAATTGTAGGGAACCAAGAGACCCAGTACTTC. Amino acids: CASSQAIVGNQETQYF.

This clonotype turned up a few times. V usage is TRBV13 and J usage is TRBJ2-5; 8 bases are shared with TRBD2. Per germline, CDR1 PRHDT and CDR2 FYEKMQ (reference sequence). This CDR3 has 19 residues. J lost 0 bases, V lost 6 bases, and 18 bases had no gene match. The CDR3 bases are TGTGCCAGCAGTCTGGGGGTCGCAGGGGCTAGCGGGTACCAAGAGACCCAGTACTTC. It codes for CASSLGVAGASGYQETQYF.

This clonotype has at least ten counts. The rearrangement links TRBV10-2 to TRBJ1-1; no definite D call. V lost 6 bases and J lost 8, with 19 bases in between. CDR1 is WSHSY, CDR2 SAAADI, per germline. The CDR3 length is 14 residues. CDR3 nucleotides: TGCGCCAGCAGGGGCACTGCCGTTTCTATCGAAGCTTTCTTT. Translated, it gives CASRGTAVSIEAFF.

Only a few counts were recorded for this clonotype. V is TRBV19 and J is TRBJ2-4; TRBD1 matches at 7 bases. Trimming removed 3 bases from V and 1 base from J; junction bases left unmatched: 6. Germline CDR1 and CDR2: LNHDA and SQIVND (reference sequence). The CDR3 spans 16 residues. CDR3 DNA sequence: TGTGCCAGTAGTATGGTAGGCAGGGGGGCCAAAAACATTCAGTACTTC. Translated: CASSMVGRGAKNIQYF.

This clonotype was seen only a few times. The rearrangement uses TRBV4-1 and TRBJ1-2; D gene uncertain. Trimming took off 1 base at V and 3 bases at J, with 9 bases between the two ends. Germline V gene data show CDR1 as MGHRA and CDR2 as YSYEKL. This CDR3 comprises 14 residues. CDR3 nucleotides: TGCGCCAGCAGCCAAGTAAACAGTCACTATGGCTACACCTTC. Translating it yields CASSQVNSHYGYTF.

The table lists this clonotype with many counts. V gene TRBV9 combines with J gene TRBJ2-3; the D gene is possibly TRBD1 (6 bases). Germline values: CDR1 SGDLS, CDR2 YYNGEE. CDR3 length: 14 residues. V lost 0 bases and J 8 bases, leaving 13 bases between the germline ends. The CDR3 protein is CASSVGTGLVTQYF. CDR3 nucleotide sequence: TGTGCCAGCAGCGTAGGCACAGGGCTAGTTACGCAGTATTTT.

This clonotype was found many times. The gene calls are TRBV14 and TRBJ1-2, with TRBD1 matching over 10 bases. CDR3 length: 15 amino acids. V was pared by 4 bases and J by 6 bases, with 8 bases of the junction left unmatched. CDR1 is SGHDN, CDR2 FVKESK, per germline. CDR3 in amino acids: CASSLPGTGADGYTF. In DNA form, the CDR3 reads TGTGCCAGCAGCCTCCCCGGGACAGGGGCGGATGGCTACACCTTC. Looking up the rest from reference TRBV14 and TRBJ1-2 gives the full variable domain: EAGVTQFPSHSVIEKGQTVTLRCDPISGHDNLYWYRRVMGKEIKFLLHFVKESKQDESGMPNNRFLAERTGGTYSTLKVQPAELEDSGVYFCASSLPGTGADGYTFGSGTRLTVV.

Many counts were recorded for this clonotype. The chain joins TRBV7-2 to TRBJ1-1, with D unclear. Trimming removed 5 bases at V and 3 bases at J, with 16 bases between. The CDR3 runs 15 residues. Germline V gene sequence: CDR1 SGHTA, CDR2 FQGNSA. The CDR3 nucleotides are TGTGCCAGCAGCCCCCGGGCCCGGGTGGACACTGAAGCTTTCTTT. Its protein is CASSPRARVDTEAFF.

This clonotype showed up many times. The chain joins TRBV10-2 to TRBJ1-1; D not resolved. With 6 bases removed from V and 4 bases from J, the gap between germline ends came to 12 bases. The germline gives CDR1 WSHSY, CDR2 SAAADI. CDR3 size: 13 residues. The CDR3 DNA reads as TGCGCCAGCAGACAATCCTCGGGCACTGAAGCTTTCTTT. Protein sequence: CASRQSSGTEAFF.

The chain employs TRBV18 and TRBJ1-1; TRBD1 is a possible D gene (5 bases). V lost 3 bases and J 4 bases, leaving 12 bases between the germline ends. The CDR3 length is 14 residues. Germline V gives CDR1 KGHSH, CDR2 LQKENI. CDR3 coding DNA: TGTGCCAGCTCACCCAGGGTCGAGGGCACTGAAGCTTTCTTT. Residues: CASSPRVEGTEAFF.

This clonotype has at least ten counts. The rearrangement joins TRBV29-1 to TRBJ2-4; unclear D gene. The length of the CDR3 is 13 residues. Germline V lookup: CDR1 SQVTM, CDR2 ANQGSEA. V was cut by 1 base and J by 5 bases, with 9 bases left in between. CDR3 in DNA: TGCAGCGTTGAAGGGACCAACCAAAACATTCAGTACTTC. Its protein product is CSVEGTNQNIQYF.

This clonotype was found a few times. The V call is TRBV6-2 or TRBV6-3, the J call TRBJ1-1; 9 nucleotides match TRBD1. The CDR3 runs to 13 residues. The V gene end was trimmed by 7 bases and the J gene end by 3 bases; junction bases not matched to a gene: 3. CDR1 is MNHEY, CDR2 SVGEGT, per germline. Here the CDR3 DNA reads TGTGCCAGCAACAGGGGGCCTCACACTGAAGCTTTCTTT. Translation: CASNRGPHTEAFF.

This clonotype was recorded many times. The V call is TRBV3-1, the J call TRBJ2-6, with D unresolved. Trimming left V 8 bases short and J 4 bases short, with 12 bases between. Germline CDR1 is LGHDT and CDR2 is YNNKEL (reference sequence). The CDR3 spans 14 residues. This chain's CDR3 is CASGRASGANVLTF. The CDR3 region has the DNA TGTGCCAGCGGCCGGGCTTCCGGGGCCAACGTCCTGACTTTC.

This clonotype was counted at least ten times. V is TRBV5-1 and J is TRBJ2-1; no clear D gene. CDR1 SGHRS and CDR2 YFSETQ come from the germline V gene. The CDR3 length is 14 residues. Between the trimmed V and J ends, which lost 4 bases and 4 bases, there was a span of 12 bases. The DNA of the CDR3 is TGCGCCAGCAGCCGTGGGGAAAATTACAATGAGCAGTTCTTC. It is translated as CASSRGENYNEQFF.